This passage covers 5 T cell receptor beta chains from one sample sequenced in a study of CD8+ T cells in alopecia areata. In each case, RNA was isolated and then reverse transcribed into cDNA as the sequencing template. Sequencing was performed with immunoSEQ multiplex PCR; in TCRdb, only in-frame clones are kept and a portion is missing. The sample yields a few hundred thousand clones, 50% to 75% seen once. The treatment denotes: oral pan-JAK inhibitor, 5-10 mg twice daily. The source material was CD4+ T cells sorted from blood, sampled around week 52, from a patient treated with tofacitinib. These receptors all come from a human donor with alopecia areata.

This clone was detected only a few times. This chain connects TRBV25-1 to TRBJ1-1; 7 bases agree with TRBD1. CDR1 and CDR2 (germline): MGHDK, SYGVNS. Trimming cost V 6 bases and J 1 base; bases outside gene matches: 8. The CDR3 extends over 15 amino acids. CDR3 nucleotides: TGTGCCAGCAGGGGACCCGGGACAGCGAACACTGAAGCTTTCTTT. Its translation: CASRGPGTANTEAFF.

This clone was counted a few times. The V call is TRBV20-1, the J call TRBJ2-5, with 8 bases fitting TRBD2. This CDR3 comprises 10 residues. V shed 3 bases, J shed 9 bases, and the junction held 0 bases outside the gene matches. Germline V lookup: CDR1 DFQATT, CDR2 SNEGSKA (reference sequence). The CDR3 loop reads CSASGGAQYF. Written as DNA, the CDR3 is TGCAGTGCTAGCGGGGGGGCCCAGTACTTC.

The CDR3 reads CASSLPALGEAFF. The CDR3 DNA follows: TGCGCCAGCAGTCTCCCGGCCCTCGGTGAAGCTTTCTTT. V usage is TRBV5-1 and J usage is TRBJ1-1; D is undetermined. Germline V lookup: CDR1 SGHRS, CDR2 YFSETQ. CDR3 length: 13 amino acids. The V end lost 5 bases, the J end lost 7 bases, and 15 bases lay between the germline ends.

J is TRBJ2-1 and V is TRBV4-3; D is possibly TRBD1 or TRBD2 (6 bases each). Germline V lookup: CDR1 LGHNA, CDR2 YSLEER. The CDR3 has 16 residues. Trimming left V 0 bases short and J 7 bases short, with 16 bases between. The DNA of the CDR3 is TGCGCCAGCAGCCAAGACCGGGGGCATGGGAAGAATGAGCAGTTCTTC. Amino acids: CASSQDRGHGKNEQFF.

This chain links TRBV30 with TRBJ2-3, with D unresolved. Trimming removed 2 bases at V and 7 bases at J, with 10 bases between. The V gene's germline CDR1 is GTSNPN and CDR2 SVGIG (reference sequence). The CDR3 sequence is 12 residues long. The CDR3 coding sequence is TGTGCCTGGAGTTCCGGGCCGTATACGCAGTATTTT. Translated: CAWSSGPYTQYF.